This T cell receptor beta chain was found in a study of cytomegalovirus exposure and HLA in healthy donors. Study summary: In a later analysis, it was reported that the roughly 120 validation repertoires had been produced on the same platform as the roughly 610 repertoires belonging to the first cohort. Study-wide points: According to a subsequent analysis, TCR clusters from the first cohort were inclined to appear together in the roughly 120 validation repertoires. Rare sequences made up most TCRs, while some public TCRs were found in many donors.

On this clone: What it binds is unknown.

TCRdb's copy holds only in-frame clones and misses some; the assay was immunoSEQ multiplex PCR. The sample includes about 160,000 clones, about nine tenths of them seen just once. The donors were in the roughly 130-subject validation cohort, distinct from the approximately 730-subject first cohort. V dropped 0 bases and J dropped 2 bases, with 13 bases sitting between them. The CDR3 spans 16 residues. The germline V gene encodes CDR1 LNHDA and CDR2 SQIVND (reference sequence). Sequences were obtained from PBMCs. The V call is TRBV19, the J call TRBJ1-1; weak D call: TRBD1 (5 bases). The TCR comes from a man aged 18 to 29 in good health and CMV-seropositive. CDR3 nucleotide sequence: TGTGCCAGTAGTATAGATTCGGTCAGGGCCAACACTGAAGCTTTCTTT. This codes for CASSIDSVRANTEAFF.